This T cell receptor (beta chain) is drawn from a study of cytotoxic CD8 clonotypes in ibrutinib-treated CLL. With respect to this clone: Antigen: not known.

Study-wide results and limits: The study found public clonotypes uncommon, contracting or stable on treatment.

Genomic DNA in an amount of roughly 2 micrograms was extracted from cryopreserved PBMCs and used for the preparation of TCR beta libraries. The table came from immunoSEQ multiplex PCR; TCRdb's copy has only in-frame clones and leaves some out. The sample comprises hundreds of thousands of clones, approximately 79% of which are singletons, and 9.5% to 12% rests with the top ten. The germline V gene has CDR1 MGHRA and CDR2 YSYEKL. The CDR3 consists of 16 residues. Trimming cost V 1 base and J 4 bases; bases outside gene matches: 7. This clonotype originated in a human donor with chronic lymphocytic leukemia. The input for sequencing was PBMCs, taken after 12 months of ibrutinib treatment. This chain links TRBV4-1 with TRBJ1-2, with 9 nucleotides matching TRBD1. Here the CDR3 reads CASSQVGQGRGYGYTF. DNA for the CDR3: TGCGCCAGCAGCCAAGTGGGACAGGGTAGGGGCTATGGCTACACCTTC.